One sample yielded the 23 T cell receptor beta chains listed below, sequenced in a study of T cell responses to AZD1222 COVID-19 vaccine. Assay: immunoSEQ multiplex PCR; the TCRdb copy retains only in-frame clones and omits some. Seen here are tens of thousands of clones, about 90% observed once, and the top ten hold approximately 6.3%. Sequencing was performed on peripheral blood, taken 28 days after the second dose of the MenACWY control vaccine. The receptors originated from an adult who received the MenACWY meningococcal vaccine as a control.

The rearrangement joins TRBV28 to TRBJ1-5; D ambiguous. Germline V gene data show CDR1 as MDHEN and CDR2 as SYDVKM. The CDR3 totals 14 residues. The ends were cut back, 2 bases at V and 0 bases at J, with 5 bases in the middle. The CDR3 spells CASSLMASNQPQHF. In DNA, the CDR3 is TGTGCCAGCAGTTTAATGGCTAGCAATCAGCCCCAGCATTTT.

This sequence joins TRBV9 and TRBJ2-1; D could derive from TRBD1 or TRBD2 (5 bases each). Between the trimmed V and J ends, which lost 0 bases and 4 bases, there was a span of 14 bases. The CDR3 length is 16 residues. Germline-derived CDR1 and CDR2 are SGDLS and YYNGEE. The CDR3 bases are TGTGCCAGCAGCGTAGCTAGAGGGGCAGAATACAATGAGCAGTTCTTC. This translates into CASSVARGAEYNEQFF.

The chain couples TRBV11-2 to TRBJ1-6; a weak D match, TRBD1 (5 bases). The CDR3 is 17 amino acids. Trimming took off 5 bases at V and 8 bases at J, with 22 bases between the two ends. Germline CDR1 is SGHAT and CDR2 is FQNNGV. This chain's CDR3 is CASSMDGAGGNYSPLHF. CDR3 nucleotide sequence: TGTGCCAGCAGCATGGACGGTGCCGGGGGGAACTATTCACCCCTCCACTTT.

The chain combines TRBV6-2 or TRBV6-3 with TRBJ2-5; no clear D gene. V was trimmed by 3 bases and J by 5 bases, leaving 4 bases between them. Germline lookup yields CDR1 MNHEY and CDR2 SVGEGT. The length of the CDR3 is 11 residues. The CDR3 DNA is TGTGCCAGCAGTTATGGGGAGACCCAGTACTTC. Protein sequence: CASSYGETQYF.

The V call is TRBV5-1, the J call TRBJ1-1, with TRBD1 matching 7 bases. The CDR3 spans 15 residues. Germline CDR1 and CDR2: SGHRS and YFSETQ. V shed 4 bases and J 4 bases; nucleotides not matched to a gene: 10. CDR3 bases: TGCGCCAGCAGCCGGGCCGGGACAGTCGGCACTGAAGCTTTCTTT. Translated, it gives CASSRAGTVGTEAFF.

The chain couples TRBV19 to TRBJ2-7; D call uncertain. This CDR3 is built from 13 residues. Between the trimmed V and J ends, which lost 5 bases and 3 bases, there was a span of 11 bases. Per germline, CDR1 LNHDA and CDR2 SQIVND (reference sequence). CDR3 sequence (DNA): TGTGCCAGTAGTCGGCCCCCGAGCTACGAGCAGTACTTC. Its protein is CASSRPPSYEQYF.

Only one count was recorded for this clone. The chain couples TRBV7-2 to TRBJ2-7, with 9 bases matching TRBD1. CDR1 SGHTA and CDR2 FQGNSA come from the germline V gene. V lost 3 bases and J lost 0; bases outside the gene matches: 9. CDR3 length: 17 residues. The CDR3 here is CASSFSGTGFSSYEQYF. Here the CDR3 DNA reads TGTGCCAGCAGCTTCTCCGGGACAGGGTTTAGCTCCTACGAGCAGTACTTC.

In this sample, this clone turned up a few times. The chain employs TRBV5-4 and TRBJ1-1, with D hard to call. With 4 bases removed from V and 0 bases from J, the gap between germline ends came to 13 bases. The CDR3 contains 15 residues. Per germline, CDR1 SGHNT and CDR2 YYREEE (reference sequence). The CDR3 loop is CASSAPGALNTEAFF. The CDR3 nucleotides read TGTGCCAGCAGCGCCCCAGGAGCCCTGAACACTGAAGCTTTCTTT.

This clone was picked up one time. In nucleotides, the CDR3 is TGCGCCAGCAGCTTGGTTACCTTGAACACTGAAGCTTTCTTT. Its protein product is CASSLVTLNTEAFF. This chain joins TRBV5-1 and TRBJ1-1; D remains unclear. The germline CDR1 and CDR2 sequences are SGHRS and YFSETQ. The CDR3 consists of 14 residues. Trimming left V 0 bases short and J 0 bases short, with 6 bases between.

The CDR3 spells CAIGTVGYTF. CDR3 nucleotides: TGTGCCATCGGGACCGTAGGCTACACCTTC. This chain joins TRBV27 and TRBJ1-2, with D possibly matching TRBD1 (5 bases). V shed 10 bases and J shed 8 bases, with 11 bases lying between them. Germline V gene lookup returns CDR1 MNHEY and CDR2 SMNVEV (reference sequence). There are 10 residues in the CDR3.

The chain has TRBV28 and TRBJ2-7; D call uncertain. The germline V and J ends were trimmed by 5 bases and 2 bases, with 10 bases remaining between them. Germline CDR1 is MDHEN and CDR2 is SYDVKM. CDR3 length: 13 residues. The CDR3 DNA reads TGTGCCAGCAGTCCGGCCGGCCCCTACGAGCAGTACTTC. Protein product: CASSPAGPYEQYF.

This clone was counted once. The CDR3 DNA reads TGTGCCACCAGTGATTTTGGGGTCAATGAGCAGTTCTTC. Translation: CATSDFGVNEQFF. This sequence joins TRBV24-1 and TRBJ2-1; D gene ambiguous. The CDR3 loop spans 13 amino acids. CDR1 and CDR2 (germline): KGHDR, SFDVKD. V was trimmed by 1 base and J by 6 bases, leaving 6 bases between them.

The chain carries TRBV11-2 and TRBJ2-2; D might be TRBD1 (6 bases). Trimming stripped 5 bases from V and 3 bases from J, with 13 bases between. The CDR3 length is 15 residues. Per germline, CDR1 SGHAT and CDR2 FQNNGV. The CDR3 coding sequence is TGTGCCAGCAGCACACAGGGAAGGTACACCGGGGAGCTGTTTTTT. Residues: CASSTQGRYTGELFF.

The rearrangement joins TRBV9 to TRBJ2-7, with D perhaps TRBD1 or TRBD2 (5 bases each). V lost 0 bases, J lost 1 base, and 14 bases lay in between. The CDR3 loop spans 16 amino acids. Germline loops: CDR1 SGDLS, CDR2 YYNGEE. DNA of the CDR3: TGTGCCAGCAGCGTAGACGGGACGAGGGCGTCCTACGAGCAGTACTTC. It is translated as CASSVDGTRASYEQYF.

This clone came up a few times. This chain joins TRBV7-9 and TRBJ2-2, with 9 bases matching TRBD1. V lost 2 bases and J lost 1; bases outside the gene matches: 5. The CDR3 extends over 17 amino acids. Per germline, CDR1 SEHNR and CDR2 FQNEAQ (reference sequence). CDR3: CASSLSGTGLNTGELFF. The CDR3 region has the DNA TGTGCCAGCAGCTTATCAGGGACAGGGTTGAACACCGGGGAGCTGTTTTTT.

The chain has TRBV19 and TRBJ2-6; 9 nucleotides align to TRBD1. Germline lookup yields CDR1 LNHDA and CDR2 SQIVND (reference sequence). The length of the CDR3 is 18 residues. Germline trimming cut 5 bases from V and 2 bases from J; bases unmatched to any gene: 10. CDR3 loop: CASSPPGGTGPGANVLTF. CDR3 sequence (DNA): TGTGCCAGTAGTCCGCCAGGGGGGACAGGGCCTGGGGCCAACGTCCTGACTTTC.

This chain uses TRBV11-2 with TRBJ1-2; D gene unclear. V was pared by 0 bases and J by 1 base, with 12 bases between. Germline V gives CDR1 SGHAT, CDR2 FQNNGV. CDR3 length equals 16 residues. The CDR3 here is CASSLEEVELNYGYTF. The CDR3 nucleotides read TGTGCCAGCAGCTTAGAGGAAGTCGAGCTTAACTATGGCTACACCTTC.

The chain has TRBV6-1 and TRBJ2-1; 7 bases line up with TRBD2. CDR3 length equals 13 residues. Germline V gene data show CDR1 as MNHNS and CDR2 as SASEGT. The V and J ends lost 2 bases and 7 bases, in that order; junction bases with no gene match: 2. The CDR3 loop is CASSELGGNEQFF. In DNA, the CDR3 is TGTGCCAGCAGTGAATTGGGGGGGAATGAGCAGTTCTTC.

A few counts support this clone. The V and J genes are TRBV5-4 and TRBJ2-1, with D tentatively TRBD2 (6 bases). Germline V CDR1 and CDR2: SGHNT, YYREEE (reference sequence). Trimming stripped 4 bases from V and 3 bases from J, with 11 bases between. This CDR3 is 14 amino acids long. CDR3 loop: CASSQGLDYNEQFF. In DNA, the CDR3 is TGTGCCAGCAGCCAGGGACTTGACTACAATGAGCAGTTCTTC. The full variable domain, its missing parts supplied by reference TRBV5-4 and TRBJ2-1, is ETGVTQSPTHLIKTRGQQVTLRCSSQSGHNTVSWYQQALGQGPQFIFQYYREEENGRGNFPPRFSGLQFPNYSSELNVNALELDDSALYLCASSQGLDYNEQFFGPGTRLTVL.

This clone is a singleton in its sample. This chain connects TRBV7-8 to TRBJ2-5; no firm D call. The V end lost 2 bases, the J end lost 5 bases, and 9 bases lay between the germline ends. The V gene's germline CDR1 is SGHVS and CDR2 FQNEAQ. CDR3 length equals 13 residues. The CDR3 sequence is CASSLIEAETQYF. CDR3 nucleotide sequence: TGTGCCAGCAGCTTAATAGAGGCGGAGACCCAGTACTTC. The whole variable domain, remainder taken from reference TRBV7-8 and TRBJ2-5, is GAGVSQSPRYKVAKRGQDVALRCDPISGHVSLFWYQQALGQGPEFLTYFQNEAQLDKSGLPSDRFFAERPEGSVSTLKIQRTQQEDSAVYLCASSLIEAETQYFGPGTRLLVL.

In its sample, this clone was seen once. This rearrangement joins TRBV5-4 to TRBJ2-7; TRBD1 might be the D (5 bases). The germline V gene encodes CDR1 SGHNT and CDR2 YYREEE (reference sequence). The CDR3 contains 13 residues. The V end lost 4 bases, the J end lost 5 bases, and 13 bases lay between the germline ends. CDR3 in amino acids: CASSQGLENEQYF. The CDR3 coding sequence is TGTGCCAGCAGCCAGGGCCTGGAGAACGAGCAGTACTTC.

The rearrangement uses TRBV7-9 and TRBJ1-1; D is uncertain. The CDR3 has 16 residues. Germline V gene data show CDR1 as SEHNR and CDR2 as FQNEAQ (reference sequence). The V end lost 4 bases, the J end lost 3 bases, and 18 bases lay between the germline ends. The CDR3: CASSSGPGRGDTEAFF. As DNA, the CDR3 is TGTGCCAGCAGCTCTGGACCGGGCCGCGGGGACACTGAAGCTTTCTTT. Full variable domain (rest looked up from reference TRBV7-9 and TRBJ1-1): DTGVSQNPRHKITKRGQNVTFRCDPISEHNRLYWYRQTLGQGPEFLTYFQNEAQLEKSRLLSDRFSAERPKGSFSTLEIQRTEQGDSAMYLCASSSGPGRGDTEAFFGQGTRLTVV.

This clone was picked up a small number of times. The chain employs TRBV25-1 and TRBJ1-1; TRBD1 might be the D (6 bases). CDR1 is MGHDK, CDR2 SYGVNS, per germline. The CDR3 has 14 residues. Deletions cut 8 bases from V and 1 base from J, with 14 bases between. This CDR3 is CASGAGTWNTEAFF. CDR3 DNA: TGTGCCAGCGGAGCAGGGACATGGAACACTGAAGCTTTCTTT.